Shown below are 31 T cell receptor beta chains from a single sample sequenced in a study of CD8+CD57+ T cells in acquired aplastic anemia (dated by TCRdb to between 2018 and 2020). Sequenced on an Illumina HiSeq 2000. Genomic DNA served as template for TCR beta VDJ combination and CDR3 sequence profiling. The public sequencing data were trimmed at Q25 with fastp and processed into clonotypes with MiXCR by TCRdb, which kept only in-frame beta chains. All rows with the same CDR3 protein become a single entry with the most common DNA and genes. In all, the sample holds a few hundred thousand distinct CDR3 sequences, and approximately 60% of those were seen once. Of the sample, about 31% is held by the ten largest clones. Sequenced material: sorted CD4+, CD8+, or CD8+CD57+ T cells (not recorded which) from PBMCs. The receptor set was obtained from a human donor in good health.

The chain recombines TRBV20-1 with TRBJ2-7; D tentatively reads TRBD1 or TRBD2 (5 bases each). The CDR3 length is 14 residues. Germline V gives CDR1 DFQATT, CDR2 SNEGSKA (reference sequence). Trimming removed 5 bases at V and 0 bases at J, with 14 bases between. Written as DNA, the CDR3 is TGCAGTGCTCGTAGGGACGAGAGCTCCTACGAGCAGTACTTC. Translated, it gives CSARRDESSYEQYF.

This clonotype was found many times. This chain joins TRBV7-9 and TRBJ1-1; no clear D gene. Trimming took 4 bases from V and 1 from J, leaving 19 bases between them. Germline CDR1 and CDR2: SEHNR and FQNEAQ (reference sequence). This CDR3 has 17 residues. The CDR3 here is CASSSVLNGLENTEAFF. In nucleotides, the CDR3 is TGTGCCAGCAGCTCCGTTCTTAACGGACTCGAGAACACTGAAGCTTTCTTT.

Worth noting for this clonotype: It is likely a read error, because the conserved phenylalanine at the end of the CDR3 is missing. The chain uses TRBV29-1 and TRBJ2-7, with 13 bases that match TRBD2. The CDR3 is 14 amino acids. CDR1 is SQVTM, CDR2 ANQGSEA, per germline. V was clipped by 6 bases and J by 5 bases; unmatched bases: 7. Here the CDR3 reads CSVGLAGVLDEQYL. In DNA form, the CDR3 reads TGCAGCGTCGGACTAGCGGGAGTGCTTGACGAGCAGTACCTT.

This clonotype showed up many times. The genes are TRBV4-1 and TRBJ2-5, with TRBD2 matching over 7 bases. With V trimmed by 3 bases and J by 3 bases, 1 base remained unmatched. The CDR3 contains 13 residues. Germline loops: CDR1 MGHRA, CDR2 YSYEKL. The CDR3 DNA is TGCGCCAGCAGCCACGCGGGGGAAGAGACCCAGTACTTC. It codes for CASSHAGEETQYF.

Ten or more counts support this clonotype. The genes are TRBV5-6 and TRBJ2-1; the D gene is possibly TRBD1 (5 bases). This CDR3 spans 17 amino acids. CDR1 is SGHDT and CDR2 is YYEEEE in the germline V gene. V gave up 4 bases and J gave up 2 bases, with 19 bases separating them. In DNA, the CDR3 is TGTGCCAGCAGCGTAACGACAGAGCTAACCCCCTACAATGAGCAGTTCTTC. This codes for CASSVTTELTPYNEQFF.

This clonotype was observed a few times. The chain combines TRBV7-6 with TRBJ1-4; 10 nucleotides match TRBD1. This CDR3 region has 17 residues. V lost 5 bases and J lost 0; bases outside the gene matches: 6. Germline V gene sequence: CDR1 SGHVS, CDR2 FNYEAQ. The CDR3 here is CASSVGQGHATNEKLFF. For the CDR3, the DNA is TGTGCCAGCAGCGTGGGACAGGGGCATGCAACTAATGAAAAACTGTTTTTT.

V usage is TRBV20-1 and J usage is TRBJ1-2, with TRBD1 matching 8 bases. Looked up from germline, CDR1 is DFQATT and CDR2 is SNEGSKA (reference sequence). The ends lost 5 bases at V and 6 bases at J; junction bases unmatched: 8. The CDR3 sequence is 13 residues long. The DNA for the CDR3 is TGCAGTGCTCCTCAGGGGGCGTTCCATGGCTACACCTTC. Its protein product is CSAPQGAFHGYTF.

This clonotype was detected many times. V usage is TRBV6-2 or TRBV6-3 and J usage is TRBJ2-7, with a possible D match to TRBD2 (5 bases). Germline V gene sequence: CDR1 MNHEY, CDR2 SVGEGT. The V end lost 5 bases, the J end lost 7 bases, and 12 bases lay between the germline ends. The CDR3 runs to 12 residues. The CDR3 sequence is CASSAPPGEQYF. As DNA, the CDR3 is TGTGCCAGCAGTGCACCCCCGGGGGAGCAGTACTTC.

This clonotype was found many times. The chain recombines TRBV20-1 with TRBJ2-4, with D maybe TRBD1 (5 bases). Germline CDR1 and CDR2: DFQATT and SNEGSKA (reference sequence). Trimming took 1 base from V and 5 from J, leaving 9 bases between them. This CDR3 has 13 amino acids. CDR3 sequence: CSARAPQENIQYF. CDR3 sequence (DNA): TGCAGTGCTAGAGCGCCACAGGAAAACATTCAGTACTTC.

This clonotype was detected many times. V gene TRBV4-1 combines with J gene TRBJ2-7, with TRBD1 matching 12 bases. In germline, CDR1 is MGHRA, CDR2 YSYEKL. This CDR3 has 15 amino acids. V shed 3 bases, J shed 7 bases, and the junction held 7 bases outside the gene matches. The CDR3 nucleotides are TGCGCCAGCAGCCAGGCCGGGACAGGGGGCGGAGAGCAGTACTTC. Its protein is CASSQAGTGGGEQYF.

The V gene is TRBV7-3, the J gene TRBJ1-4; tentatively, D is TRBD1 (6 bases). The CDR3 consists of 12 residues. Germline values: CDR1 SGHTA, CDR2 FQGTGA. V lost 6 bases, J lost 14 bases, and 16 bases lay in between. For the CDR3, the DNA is TGTGCCAGCAGTTTAGATACAGGACAGCTGTTTTTT. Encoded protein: CASSLDTGQLFF.

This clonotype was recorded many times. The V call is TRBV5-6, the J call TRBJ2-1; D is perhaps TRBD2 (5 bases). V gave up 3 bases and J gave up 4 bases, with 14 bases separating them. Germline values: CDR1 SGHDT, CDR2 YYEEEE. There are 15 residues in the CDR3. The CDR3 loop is CASSSERTLYNEQFF. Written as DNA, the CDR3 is TGTGCCAGCAGCTCCGAGCGGACCCTATACAATGAGCAGTTCTTC.

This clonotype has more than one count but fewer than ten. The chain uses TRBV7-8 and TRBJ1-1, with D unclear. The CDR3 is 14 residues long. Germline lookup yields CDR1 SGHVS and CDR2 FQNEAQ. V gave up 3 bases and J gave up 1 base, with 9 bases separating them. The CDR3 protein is CASSFLSGNTEAFF. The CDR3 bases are TGTGCCAGCAGCTTTTTAAGCGGGAACACTGAAGCTTTCTTT.

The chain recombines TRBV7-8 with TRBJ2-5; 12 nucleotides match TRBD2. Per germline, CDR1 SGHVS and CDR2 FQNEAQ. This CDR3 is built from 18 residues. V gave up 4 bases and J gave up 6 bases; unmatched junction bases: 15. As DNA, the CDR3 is TGTGCCAGCAGCTCCCAACCCCGGACTAGCGGGACCACCAAGACCCAGTACTTC. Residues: CASSSQPRTSGTTKTQYF. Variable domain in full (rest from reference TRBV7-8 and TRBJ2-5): GAGVSQSPRYKVAKRGQDVALRCDPISGHVSLFWYQQALGQGPEFLTYFQNEAQLDKSGLPSDRFFAERPEGSVSTLKIQRTQQEDSAVYLCASSSQPRTSGTTKTQYFGPGTRLLVL.

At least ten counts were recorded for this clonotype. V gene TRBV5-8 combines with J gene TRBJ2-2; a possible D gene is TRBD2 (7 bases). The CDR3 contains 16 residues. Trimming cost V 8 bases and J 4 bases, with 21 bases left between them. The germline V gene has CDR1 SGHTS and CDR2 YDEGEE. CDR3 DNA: TGTGCCAGTACGAGGGGGGGTACAGCGATCACCGGGGAGCTGTTTTTT. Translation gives CASTRGGTAITGELFF.

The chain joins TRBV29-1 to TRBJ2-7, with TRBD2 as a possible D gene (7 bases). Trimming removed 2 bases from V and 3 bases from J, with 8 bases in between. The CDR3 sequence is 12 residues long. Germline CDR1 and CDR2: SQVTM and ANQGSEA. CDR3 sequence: CSVERGGYEQYF. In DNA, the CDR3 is TGCAGCGTTGAAAGGGGGGGCTACGAGCAGTACTTC.

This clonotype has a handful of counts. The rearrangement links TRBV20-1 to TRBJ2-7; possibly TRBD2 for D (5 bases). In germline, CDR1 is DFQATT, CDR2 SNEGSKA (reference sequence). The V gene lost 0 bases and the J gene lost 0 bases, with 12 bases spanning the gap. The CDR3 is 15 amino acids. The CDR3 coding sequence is TGCAGTGCTAGAGAACCAGCGGTGAACTCCTACGAGCAGTACTTC. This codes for CSAREPAVNSYEQYF.

The CDR3 DNA reads as TGTGCCAGCAGGGGATTGGGACTAGCGACCTACAATGAGCAGTTCTTC. This translates into CASRGLGLATYNEQFF. This rearrangement joins TRBV2 to TRBJ2-1; 10 bases are shared with TRBD2. V was pared by 6 bases and J by 2 bases, with 7 bases of the junction left unmatched. The germline gives CDR1 SNHLY, CDR2 FYNNEI. CDR3 length: 16 residues.

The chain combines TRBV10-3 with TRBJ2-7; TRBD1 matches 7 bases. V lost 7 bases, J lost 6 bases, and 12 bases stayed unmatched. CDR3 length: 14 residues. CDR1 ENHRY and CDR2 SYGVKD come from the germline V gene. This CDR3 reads CAITSGQEIGEQYF. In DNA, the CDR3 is TGTGCCATCACTTCCGGACAGGAGATCGGCGAGCAGTACTTC.

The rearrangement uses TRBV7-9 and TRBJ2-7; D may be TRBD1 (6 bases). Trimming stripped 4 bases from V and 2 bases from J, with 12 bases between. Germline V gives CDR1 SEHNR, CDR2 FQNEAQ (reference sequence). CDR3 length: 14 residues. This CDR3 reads CASSSRTAAYEQYF. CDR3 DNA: TGTGCCAGCAGCTCCCGGACAGCAGCCTACGAGCAGTACTTC.

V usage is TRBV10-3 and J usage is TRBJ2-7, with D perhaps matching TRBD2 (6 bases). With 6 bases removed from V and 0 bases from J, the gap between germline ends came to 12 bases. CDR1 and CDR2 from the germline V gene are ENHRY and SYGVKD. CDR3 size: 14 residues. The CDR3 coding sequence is TGTGCCATCAGGGACGGGACTCTCTCCTACGAGCAGTACTTC. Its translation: CAIRDGTLSYEQYF.

CDR3 residues: CASSIGQGSNQPQHF. The CDR3 region has the DNA TGTGCCAGCAGCATAGGACAGGGGAGCAATCAGCCCCAGCATTTT. The chain links TRBV5-6 to TRBJ1-5; 9 bases agree with TRBD1. The junction had 3 bases not matched to a gene; V was cut back by 4 bases and J by 1 base. The CDR3 extends over 15 amino acids. Germline-derived CDR1 and CDR2 are SGHDT and YYEEEE.

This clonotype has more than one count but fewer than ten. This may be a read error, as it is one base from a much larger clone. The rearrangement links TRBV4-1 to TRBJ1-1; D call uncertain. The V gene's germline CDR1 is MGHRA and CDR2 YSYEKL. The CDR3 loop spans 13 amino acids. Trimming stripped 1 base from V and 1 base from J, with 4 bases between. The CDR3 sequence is CASSQGTNTEAFF. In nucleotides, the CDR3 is TGCGCCAGCAGCCAAGGGACGAACACTGAAGCTTTCTTT.

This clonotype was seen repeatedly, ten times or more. The CDR3, as DNA: TGTGCCAGCAGCCTCGGCGGGGGGGGAATATATGGCTACACCTTC. It yields the protein CASSLGGGGIYGYTF. The gene calls are TRBV5-6 and TRBJ1-2; possible D gene TRBD1, 5 bases. The germline V and J ends were trimmed by 4 bases and 5 bases, with 18 bases remaining between them. This CDR3 comprises 15 residues. Germline CDR1 SGHDT, CDR2 YYEEEE.

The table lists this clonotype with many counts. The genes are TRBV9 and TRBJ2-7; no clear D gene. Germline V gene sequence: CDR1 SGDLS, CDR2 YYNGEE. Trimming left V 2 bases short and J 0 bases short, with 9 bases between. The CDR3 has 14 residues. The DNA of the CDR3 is TGTGCCAGCAGCGTGGCTATGGGCTCCTACGAGCAGTACTTC. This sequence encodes CASSVAMGSYEQYF.

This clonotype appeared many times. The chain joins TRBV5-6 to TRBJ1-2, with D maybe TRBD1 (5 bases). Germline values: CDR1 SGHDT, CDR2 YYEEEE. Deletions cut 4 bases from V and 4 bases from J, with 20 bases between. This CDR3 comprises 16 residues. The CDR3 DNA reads TGTGCCAGCAGCCTCCCCTACCGACAGACTGTCTATGGCTACACCTTC. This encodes CASSLPYRQTVYGYTF.

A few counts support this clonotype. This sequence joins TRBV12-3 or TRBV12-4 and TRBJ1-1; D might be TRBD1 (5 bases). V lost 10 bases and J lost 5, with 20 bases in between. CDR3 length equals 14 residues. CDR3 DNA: TGTGCCATTACTGCCGGGACCCGAACAACTGAAGCTTTCTTT. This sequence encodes CAITAGTRTTEAFF.

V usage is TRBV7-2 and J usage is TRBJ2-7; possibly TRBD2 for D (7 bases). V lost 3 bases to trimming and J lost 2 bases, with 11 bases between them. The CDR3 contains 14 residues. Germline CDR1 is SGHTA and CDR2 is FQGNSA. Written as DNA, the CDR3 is TGTGCCAGCAGCTTGAGGGGGGGGCCCTACGAGCAGTACTTC. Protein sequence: CASSLRGGPYEQYF. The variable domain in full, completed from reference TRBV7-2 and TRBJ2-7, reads GAGVSQSPSNKVTEKGKDVELRCDPISGHTALYWYRQSLGQGLEFLIYFQGNSAPDKSGLPSDRFSAERTGGSVSTLTIQRTQQEDSAVYLCASSLRGGPYEQYFGPGTRLTVT.

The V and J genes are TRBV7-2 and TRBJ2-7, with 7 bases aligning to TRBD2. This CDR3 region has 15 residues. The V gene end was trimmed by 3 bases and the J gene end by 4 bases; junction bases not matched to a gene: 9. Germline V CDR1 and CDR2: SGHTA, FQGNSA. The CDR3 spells CASSLDPSGIYEQYF. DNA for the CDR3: TGTGCCAGCAGCTTGGACCCTAGCGGAATTTACGAGCAGTACTTC.

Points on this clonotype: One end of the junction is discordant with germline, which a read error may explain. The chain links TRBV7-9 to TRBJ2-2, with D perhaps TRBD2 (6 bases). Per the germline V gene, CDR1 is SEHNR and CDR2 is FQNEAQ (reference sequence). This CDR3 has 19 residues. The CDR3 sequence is CASSTDSLQDYRWTGELLF. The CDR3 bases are TGTGCCAGCAGCACCGACTCCTTACAGGACTATAGGTGGACCGGGGAGCTGCTTTTT.

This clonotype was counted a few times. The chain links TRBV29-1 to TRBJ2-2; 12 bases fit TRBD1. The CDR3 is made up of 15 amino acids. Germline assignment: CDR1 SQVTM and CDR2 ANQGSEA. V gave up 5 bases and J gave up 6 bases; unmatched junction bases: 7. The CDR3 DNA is TGCAGCGTTAAAGGGGGACAGGGGGCCTCCGGGGAGCTGTTTTTT. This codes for CSVKGGQGASGELFF.